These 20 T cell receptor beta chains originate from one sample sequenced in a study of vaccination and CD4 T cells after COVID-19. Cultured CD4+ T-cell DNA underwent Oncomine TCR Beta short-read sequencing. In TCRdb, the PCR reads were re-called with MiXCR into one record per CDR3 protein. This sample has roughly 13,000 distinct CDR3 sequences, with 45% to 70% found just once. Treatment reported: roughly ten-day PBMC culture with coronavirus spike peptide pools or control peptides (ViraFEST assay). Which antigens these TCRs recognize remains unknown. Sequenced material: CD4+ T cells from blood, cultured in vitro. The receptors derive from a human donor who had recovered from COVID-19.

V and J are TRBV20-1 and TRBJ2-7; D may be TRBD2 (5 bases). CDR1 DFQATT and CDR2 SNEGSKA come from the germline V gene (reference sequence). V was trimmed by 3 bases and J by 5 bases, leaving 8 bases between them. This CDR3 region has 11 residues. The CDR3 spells CSASGGNEQYF. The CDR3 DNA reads TGCAGTGCTAGTGGAGGTAACGAGCAGTACTTC.

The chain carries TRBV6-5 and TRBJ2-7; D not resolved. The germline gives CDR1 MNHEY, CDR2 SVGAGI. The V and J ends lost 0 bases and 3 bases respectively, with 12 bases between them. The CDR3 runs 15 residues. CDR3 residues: CASSYSPSTYYEQYF. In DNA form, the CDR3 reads TGTGCCAGCAGTTACTCCCCTAGTACTTACTACGAGCAGTACTTC.

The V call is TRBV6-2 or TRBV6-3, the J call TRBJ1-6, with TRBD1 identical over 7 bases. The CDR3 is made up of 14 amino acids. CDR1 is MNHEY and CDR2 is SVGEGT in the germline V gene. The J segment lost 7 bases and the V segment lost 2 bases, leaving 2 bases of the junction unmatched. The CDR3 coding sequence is TGTGCCAGCAGTTACAGGGGGCGAAATTCACCCCTCCACTTT. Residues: CASSYRGRNSPLHF.

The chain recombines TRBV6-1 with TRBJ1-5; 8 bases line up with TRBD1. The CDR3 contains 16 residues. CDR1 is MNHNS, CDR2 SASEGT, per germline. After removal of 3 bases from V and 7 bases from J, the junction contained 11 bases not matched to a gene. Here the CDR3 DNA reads TGTGCCAGCAGTGACCATGTCGGACAGGGTGTCCAGCCCCAGCATTTT. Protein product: CASSDHVGQGVQPQHF.

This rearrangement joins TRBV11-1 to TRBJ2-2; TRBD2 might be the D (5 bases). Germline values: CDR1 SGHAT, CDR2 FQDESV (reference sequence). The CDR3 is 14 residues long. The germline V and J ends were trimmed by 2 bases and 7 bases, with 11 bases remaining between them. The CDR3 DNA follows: TGTGCCAGCAGCTTACTGTCCGGGATCGGGGAGCTGTTTTTT. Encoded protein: CASSLLSGIGELFF. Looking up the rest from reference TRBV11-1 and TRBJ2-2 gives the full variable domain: EAEVAQSPRYKITEKSQAVAFWCDPISGHATLYWYRQILGQGPELLVQFQDESVVDDSQLPKDRFSAERLKGVDSTLKIQPAELGDSAMYLCASSLLSGIGELFFGEGSRLTVL.

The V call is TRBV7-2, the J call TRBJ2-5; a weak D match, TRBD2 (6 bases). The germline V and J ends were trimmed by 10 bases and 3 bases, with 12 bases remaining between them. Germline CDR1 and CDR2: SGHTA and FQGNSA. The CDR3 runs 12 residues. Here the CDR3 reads CATRAGEETQYF. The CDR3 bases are TGTGCCACGAGAGCGGGTGAAGAGACCCAGTACTTC.

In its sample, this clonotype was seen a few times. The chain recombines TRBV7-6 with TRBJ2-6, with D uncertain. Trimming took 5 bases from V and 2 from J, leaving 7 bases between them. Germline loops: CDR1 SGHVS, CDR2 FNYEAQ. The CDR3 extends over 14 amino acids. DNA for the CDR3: TGTGCCAGCAGCCTTACTGCTGGGGCCAACGTCCTGACTTTC. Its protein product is CASSLTAGANVLTF.

CDR3 amino acids: CASRLESSATYNEQFF. Here the CDR3 DNA reads TGTGCCAGCAGACTTGAATCTAGCGCTACCTACAATGAGCAGTTCTTC. V gene TRBV6-1 combines with J gene TRBJ2-1; D may be TRBD2 (6 bases). This CDR3 is built from 16 residues. Germline V gives CDR1 MNHNS, CDR2 SASEGT. V lost 6 bases, J lost 2 bases, and 17 bases lay in between.

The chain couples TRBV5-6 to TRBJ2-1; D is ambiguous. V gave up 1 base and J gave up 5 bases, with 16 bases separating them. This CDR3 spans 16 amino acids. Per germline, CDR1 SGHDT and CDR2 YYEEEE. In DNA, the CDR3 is TGTGCCAGCAGCTTGTGGCTAACTCGGCCAGACAATGAGCAGTTCTTC. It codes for CASSLWLTRPDNEQFF.

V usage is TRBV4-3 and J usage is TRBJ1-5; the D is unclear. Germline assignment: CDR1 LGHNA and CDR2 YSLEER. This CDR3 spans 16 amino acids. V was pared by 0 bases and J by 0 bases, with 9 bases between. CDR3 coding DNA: TGCGCCAGCAGCCAAGAGACCCAATATAGCAATCAGCCCCAGCATTTT. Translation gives CASSQETQYSNQPQHF.

For the CDR3, the DNA is TGTGCCAGCAGTTTACGGTGGAGGGCTAACACCGGGGAGCTGTTTTTT. Translating it yields CASSLRWRANTGELFF. The V gene is TRBV12-3 or TRBV12-4, the J gene TRBJ2-2; D possibly corresponds to TRBD2 (6 bases). V lost 2 bases and J 2 bases, leaving 12 bases between the germline ends. The CDR3 is 16 amino acids.

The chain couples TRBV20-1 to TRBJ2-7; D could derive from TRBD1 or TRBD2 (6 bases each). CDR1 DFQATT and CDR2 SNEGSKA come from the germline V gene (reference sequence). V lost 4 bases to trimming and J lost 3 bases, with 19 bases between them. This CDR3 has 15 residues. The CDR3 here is CSATPLGGRDYEQYF. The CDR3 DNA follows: TGCAGTGCTACCCCTTTGGGGGGCAGGGACTACGAGCAGTACTTC.

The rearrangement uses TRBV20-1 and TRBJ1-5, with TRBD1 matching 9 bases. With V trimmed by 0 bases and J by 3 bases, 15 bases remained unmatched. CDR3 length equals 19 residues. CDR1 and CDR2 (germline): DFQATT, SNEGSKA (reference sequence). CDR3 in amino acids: CSARDPDRGELMNNQPQHF. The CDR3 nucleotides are TGCAGTGCTAGAGATCCGGACAGGGGAGAACTCATGAACAATCAGCCCCAGCATTTT.

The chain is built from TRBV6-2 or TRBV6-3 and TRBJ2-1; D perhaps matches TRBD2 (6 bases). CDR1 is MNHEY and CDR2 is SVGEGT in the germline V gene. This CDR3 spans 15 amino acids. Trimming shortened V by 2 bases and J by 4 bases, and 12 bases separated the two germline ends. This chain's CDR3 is CASSYLGEAYNEQFF. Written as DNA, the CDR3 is TGTGCCAGCAGTTACCTTGGGGAGGCATACAATGAGCAGTTCTTC.

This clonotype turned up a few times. CDR3 sequence (DNA): TGTGCCACCAGCAGAGGACAGGGGGTGGGCACTGAAGCTTTCTTT. Translation: CATSRGQGVGTEAFF. This chain uses TRBV15 with TRBJ1-1, with 9 bases aligning to TRBD1. CDR3 size: 15 residues. V lost 1 base and J lost 4; bases outside the gene matches: 4. Germline-derived CDR1 and CDR2 are LNHNV and YYDKDF (reference sequence).

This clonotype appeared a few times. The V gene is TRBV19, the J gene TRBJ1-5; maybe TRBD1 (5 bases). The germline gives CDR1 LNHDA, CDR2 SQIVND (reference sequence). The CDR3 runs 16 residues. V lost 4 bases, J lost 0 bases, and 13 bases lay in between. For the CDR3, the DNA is TGTGCCAGTAGTAAAAGGACATCTTTTAGCAATCAGCCCCAGCATTTT. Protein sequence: CASSKRTSFSNQPQHF.

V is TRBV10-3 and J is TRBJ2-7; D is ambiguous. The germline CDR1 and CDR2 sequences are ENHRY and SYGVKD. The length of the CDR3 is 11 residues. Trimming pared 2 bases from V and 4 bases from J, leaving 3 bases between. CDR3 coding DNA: TGTGCCATCAGTGAGGGATACGAGCAGTACTTC. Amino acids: CAISEGYEQYF.

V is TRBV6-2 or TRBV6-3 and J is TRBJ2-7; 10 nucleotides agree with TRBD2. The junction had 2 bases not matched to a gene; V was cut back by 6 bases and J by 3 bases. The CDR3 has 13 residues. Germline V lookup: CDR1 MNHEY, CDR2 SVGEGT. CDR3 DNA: TGTGCCAGCAGAAGGACTAGCGGCTACGAGCAGTACTTC. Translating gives CASRRTSGYEQYF.

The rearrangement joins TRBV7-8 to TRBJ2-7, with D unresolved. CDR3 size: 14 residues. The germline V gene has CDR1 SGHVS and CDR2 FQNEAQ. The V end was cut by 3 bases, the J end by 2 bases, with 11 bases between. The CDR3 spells CASSFNSQAYEQYF. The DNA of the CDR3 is TGTGCCAGCAGCTTTAATAGTCAGGCCTACGAGCAGTACTTC.

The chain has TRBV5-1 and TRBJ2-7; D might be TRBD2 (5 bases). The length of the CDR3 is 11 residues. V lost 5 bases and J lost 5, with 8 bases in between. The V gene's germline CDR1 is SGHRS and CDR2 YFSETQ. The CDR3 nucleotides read TGCGCCAGCAGGGACTTGGACGAGCAGTACTTC. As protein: CASRDLDEQYF.